This TCR beta chain was observed in a study of blood T cell repertoires in COVID-19. The method was immunoSEQ multiplex PCR; TCRdb's version includes in-frame clones alone and lacks a portion of them. The sample holds 430,000 or so clones, more than 75% seen once. This CDR3 comprises 13 residues. Trimming shortened V by 2 bases and J by 2 bases, and 7 bases separated the two germline ends. CDR1 is MNHNS, CDR2 SASEGT, per germline. The receptor's source is a middle-aged woman who had recovered from COVID-19. The V call is TRBV6-1, the J call TRBJ2-7; D remains unclear. The sequenced sample consisted of PBMCs or T cells enriched from blood (not recorded which). The DNA for the CDR3 is TGTGCCAGCAGTGAACTACCCGCCTACGAGCAGTACTTC. Translated, it gives CASSELPAYEQYF.